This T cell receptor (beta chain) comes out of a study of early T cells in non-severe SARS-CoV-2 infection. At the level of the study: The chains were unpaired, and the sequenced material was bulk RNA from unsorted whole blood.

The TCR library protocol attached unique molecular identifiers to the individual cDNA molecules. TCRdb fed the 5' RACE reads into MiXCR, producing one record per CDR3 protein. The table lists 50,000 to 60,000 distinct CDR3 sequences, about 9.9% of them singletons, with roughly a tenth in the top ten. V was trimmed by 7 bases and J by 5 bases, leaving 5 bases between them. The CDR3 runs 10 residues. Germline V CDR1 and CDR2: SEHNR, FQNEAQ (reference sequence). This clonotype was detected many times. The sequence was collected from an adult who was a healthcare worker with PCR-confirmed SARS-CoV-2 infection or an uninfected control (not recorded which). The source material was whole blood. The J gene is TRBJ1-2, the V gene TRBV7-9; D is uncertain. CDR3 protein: CASTPYGYTF. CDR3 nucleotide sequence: TGTGCCAGCACCCCATATGGCTACACCTTC.